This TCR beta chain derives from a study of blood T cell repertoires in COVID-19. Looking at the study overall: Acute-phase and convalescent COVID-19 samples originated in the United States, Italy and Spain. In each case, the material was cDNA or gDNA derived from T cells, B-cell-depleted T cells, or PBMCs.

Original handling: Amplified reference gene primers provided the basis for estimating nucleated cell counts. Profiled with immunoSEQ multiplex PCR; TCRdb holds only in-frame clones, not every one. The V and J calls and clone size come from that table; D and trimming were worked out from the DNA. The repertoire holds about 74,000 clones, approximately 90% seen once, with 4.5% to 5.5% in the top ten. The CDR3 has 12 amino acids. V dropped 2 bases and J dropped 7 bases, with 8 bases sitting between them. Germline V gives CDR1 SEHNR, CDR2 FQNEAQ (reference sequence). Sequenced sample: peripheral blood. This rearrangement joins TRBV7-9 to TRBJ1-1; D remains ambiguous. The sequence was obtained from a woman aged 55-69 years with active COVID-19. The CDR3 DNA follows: TGTGCCAGCAGCTTATTGGGCAGTGAAGCTTTCTTT. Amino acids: CASSLLGSEAFF.